The 13 T cell receptor beta chains reported below all come from one sample, sequenced in a study of blood T cell repertoires in COVID-19. Assay used: immunoSEQ multiplex PCR; TCRdb lists only in-frame clones, some missing. The repertoire holds fewer than 350,000 clones, roughly 90% seen once, with under 5% in the top ten. Material: peripheral blood. These receptors all come from a woman aged 60-75 years with COVID-19, enrolled during active disease.

This clone was seen more than once but under ten times. This chain links TRBV5-1 with TRBJ1-1, with a tentative D call TRBD1 (5 bases). The germline CDR1 and CDR2 sequences are SGHRS and YFSETQ. The CDR3 contains 14 residues. V lost 1 base and J 4 bases, leaving 11 bases between the germline ends. CDR3 sequence (DNA): TGCGCCAGCAGCTTGCAGGGCCAGGGCACTGAAGCTTTCTTT. Its protein is CASSLQGQGTEAFF.

In DNA, the CDR3 is TGCGCCAGCAGCCCGGGGGAGGCGGGCAATCAGCCCCAGCATTTT. Translated, it gives CASSPGEAGNQPQHF. The rearrangement links TRBV5-1 to TRBJ1-5; D may be TRBD1 (5 bases). This CDR3 comprises 15 residues. From germline, CDR1 is SGHRS and CDR2 YFSETQ. V lost 4 bases and J 2 bases, leaving 13 bases between the germline ends. The complete variable domain, with remaining parts taken from reference TRBV5-1 and TRBJ1-5, reads KAGVTQTPRYLIKTRGQQVTLSCSPISGHRSVSWYQQTPGQGLQFLFEYFSETQRNKGNFPGRFSGRQFSNSRSEMNVSTLELGDSALYLCASSPGEAGNQPQHFGDGTRLSIL.

This clone appeared a single time. The CDR3 region is CASSPTVTGELFF. CDR3 DNA: TGTGCCAGCTCACCTACAGTCACCGGGGAGCTGTTTTTT. The genes are TRBV18 and TRBJ2-2; D gene unclear. CDR1 and CDR2 (germline): KGHSH, LQKENI. V was clipped by 3 bases and J by 4 bases, with 6 bases between them. This CDR3 is 13 amino acids long.

The chain links TRBV19 to TRBJ1-1; 7 bases match TRBD1. J gave up 1 base and V 3 bases, and 11 bases lay outside the gene matches. The length of the CDR3 is 17 residues. The germline V gene has CDR1 LNHDA and CDR2 SQIVND (reference sequence). CDR3 DNA sequence: TGTGCCAGTAGTATCTGGAGGGGGCTTCGGGAGAACACTGAAGCTTTCTTT. This encodes CASSIWRGLRENTEAFF.

The CDR3 coding sequence is TGTGCCAGTAGTTCCAGGGGTAGATTCACTGAAGCTTTCTTT. The encoded protein is CASSSRGRFTEAFF. The chain joins TRBV19 to TRBJ1-1, with D possibly TRBD1 on 6 matching bases. V lost 5 bases and J lost 4, with 14 bases in between. The CDR3 sequence is 14 residues long. Germline V gene lookup returns CDR1 LNHDA and CDR2 SQIVND (reference sequence).

About this clone: This sample also contains other DNA sequences that code for the same CDR3. The chain carries TRBV30 and TRBJ1-5, with TRBD1 as a possible D gene (5 bases). Germline CDR1 and CDR2: GTSNPN and SVGIG (reference sequence). The CDR3 is 13 residues long. V was clipped by 2 bases and J by 4 bases, with 9 bases between them. This CDR3 is CAWSRQINQPQHF. CDR3 sequence (DNA): TGTGCCTGGAGTCGACAGATTAATCAGCCCCAGCATTTT.

The chain joins TRBV12-5 to TRBJ1-1; D uncertain. Between the trimmed V and J ends, which lost 5 bases and 0 bases, there was a span of 22 bases. This CDR3 has 18 amino acids. Germline V lookup: CDR1 LGHNT, CDR2 FRNRAP. The CDR3: CASGTTLQSSGLNTEAFF. The CDR3 DNA sequence: TGTGCTAGTGGTACAACTCTTCAATCTTCCGGGTTGAACACTGAAGCTTTCTTT.

This chain connects TRBV7-9 to TRBJ1-1; a weak D match, TRBD1 (5 bases). Trimming shortened V by 5 bases and J by 3 bases, and 19 bases separated the two germline ends. Germline assignment: CDR1 SEHNR and CDR2 FQNEAQ (reference sequence). CDR3 length: 16 residues. The CDR3 sequence: CASSPKPGGGDTEAFF. Here the CDR3 DNA reads TGTGCCAGCAGCCCGAAGCCGGGCGGGGGGGACACTGAAGCTTTCTTT.

The chain carries TRBV2 and TRBJ1-2, with 8 bases aligning to TRBD1. V dropped 4 bases and J dropped 6; count of bases not matched to a gene: 7. Germline values: CDR1 SNHLY, CDR2 FYNNEI. The CDR3 covers 14 residues. CDR3 DNA: TGTGCCAGCAGTGGGACAGGGACGGTGCATGGCTACACCTTC. The encoded protein is CASSGTGTVHGYTF.

The V and J genes are TRBV2 and TRBJ1-3; D is uncertain. V shed 3 bases and J shed 0 bases, with 9 bases lying between them. The CDR3 contains 15 residues. CDR1 SNHLY and CDR2 FYNNEI come from the germline V gene. The CDR3 DNA reads TGTGCCAGCAGTGATAACAGCTACTCTGGAAACACCATATATTTT. As protein: CASSDNSYSGNTIYF.

DNA of the CDR3: TGTGCCAGCAGCCTAGGACAGAAGAAGGACTATGGCTACACCTTC. Translation gives CASSLGQKKDYGYTF. The genes are TRBV5-4 and TRBJ1-2; tentative D call: TRBD1 (6 bases). Trimming took off 4 bases at V and 3 bases at J, with 16 bases between the two ends. This CDR3 contains 15 residues. CDR1 is SGHNT, CDR2 YYREEE, per germline (reference sequence).

The genes are TRBV18 and TRBJ1-3, with 7 bases that match TRBD1. The CDR3 is 15 residues long. Germline-derived CDR1 and CDR2 are KGHSH and LQKENI. V lost 2 bases, J lost 1 base, and 2 bases stayed unmatched. CDR3 loop: CASSPDRVSGNTIYF. CDR3 bases: TGTGCCAGCTCACCAGACAGGGTTTCTGGAAACACCATATATTTT. Complete variable domain (other parts from reference TRBV18 and TRBJ1-3): NAGVMQNPRHLVRRRGQEARLRCSPMKGHSHVYWYRQLPEEGLKFMVYLQKENIIDESGMPKERFSAEFPKEGPSILRIQQVVRGDSAAYFCASSPDRVSGNTIYFGEGSWLTVV.

The J gene is TRBJ2-1, the V gene TRBV2, with 10 bases that match TRBD1. CDR3 length: 15 residues. CDR1 and CDR2 from the germline V gene are SNHLY and FYNNEI. V lost 7 bases, J lost 0 bases, and 3 bases stayed unmatched. CDR3 sequence reads: CASKRQGASYNEQFF. In DNA form, the CDR3 reads TGTGCCAGCAAAAGACAGGGGGCCTCCTACAATGAGCAGTTCTTC.